A single sample is the source of the 23 T cell receptor beta chains below, sequenced in a study of cytomegalovirus exposure and HLA in healthy donors. Vbeta (60) and Jbeta (13) primers were used in the PCR. Here immunoSEQ multiplex PCR was the method, and the copy in TCRdb shows in-frame clones only, minus some. The data contain under 200,000 clones, 84% of them singletons. Sequencing input: PBMCs. These receptors were obtained from a woman in her forties or fifties in good health and CMV-seropositive.

Only a few counts were recorded for this clone. This CDR3 is CASRLGQYSPLHF. Here the CDR3 DNA reads TGTGCCAGCAGACTGGGACAGTATTCACCCCTCCACTTT. This rearrangement joins TRBV6-6 to TRBJ1-6; 7 nucleotides agree with TRBD1. V was clipped by 6 bases and J by 8 bases; unmatched bases: 4. Germline CDR1 and CDR2: MNHNY and SVGAGI (reference sequence). The CDR3 runs to 13 residues.

The chain combines TRBV19 with TRBJ1-2; TRBD1 might be the D (6 bases). Trimming removed 5 bases from V and 0 bases from J, with 10 bases in between. This CDR3 is built from 14 residues. In germline, CDR1 is LNHDA, CDR2 SQIVND (reference sequence). The DNA for the CDR3 is TGTGCCAGTAGTGGACAGCTAGCTAACTATGGCTACACCTTC. Protein product: CASSGQLANYGYTF.

V and J are TRBV29-1 and TRBJ2-1; 10 bases map to TRBD2. J was trimmed by 5 bases and V by 7 bases; bases with no gene match: 8. From germline, CDR1 is SQVTM and CDR2 ANQGSEA. This CDR3 comprises 14 residues. CDR3 DNA: TGCAGCGGCCTGGGGACTAGCGACCACAATGAGCAGTTCTTC. The encoded protein is CSGLGTSDHNEQFF.

The V call is TRBV21-1, the J call TRBJ2-2; the table's D call TRBD1 went unverified against the DNA. TRBV21-1 is a listed pseudogene. The CDR3 length is 14 residues. This CDR3 is CASSTYRGTGELFF. CDR3 bases: TGTGCCAGCAGCACATACAGGGGCACCGGGGAGCTGTTTTTT.

This sequence joins TRBV7-9 and TRBJ2-3; TRBD2 agrees at 10 bases. The length of the CDR3 is 16 residues. Germline CDR1 and CDR2: SEHNR and FQNEAQ (reference sequence). V lost 4 bases, J lost 4 bases, and 8 bases stayed unmatched. The CDR3 coding sequence is TGTGCCAGCAGCTCTAGCGGGGGAACCACGGCAGATACGCAGTATTTT. It encodes CASSSSGGTTADTQYF.

The rearrangement joins TRBV30 to TRBJ2-7; no firm D call. In germline, CDR1 is GTSNPN, CDR2 SVGIG (reference sequence). This CDR3 spans 12 amino acids. V was trimmed by 0 bases and J by 10 bases, leaving 13 bases between them. In DNA form, the CDR3 reads TGTGCCTGGAGTGTAGTACAGCAGAAACAGTACTTC. Translation gives CAWSVVQQKQYF.

The V call is TRBV27, the J call TRBJ2-7; no clear D. Germline CDR1 is MNHEY and CDR2 is SMNVEV (reference sequence). With 3 bases removed from V and 3 bases from J, the gap between germline ends came to 12 bases. The CDR3 runs 14 residues. CDR3 region: CASSFGYSLYEQYF. Written as DNA, the CDR3 is TGTGCCAGCAGTTTTGGGTACAGTCTCTACGAGCAGTACTTC.

The rearrangement joins TRBV7-9 to TRBJ1-3; no clear D. This CDR3 contains 14 residues. Germline loops: CDR1 SEHNR, CDR2 FQNEAQ (reference sequence). V lost 4 bases to trimming and J lost 4 bases, with 11 bases between them. CDR3 nucleotide sequence: TGTGCCAGCAGCTCCGGGATGACGGGAAACACCATATATTTT. Translated: CASSSGMTGNTIYF. Looking up the rest from reference TRBV7-9 and TRBJ1-3 gives the full variable domain: DTGVSQNPRHKITKRGQNVTFRCDPISEHNRLYWYRQTLGQGPEFLTYFQNEAQLEKSRLLSDRFSAERPKGSFSTLEIQRTEQGDSAMYLCASSSGMTGNTIYFGEGSWLTVV.

J is TRBJ2-2 and V is TRBV5-1; weak D call: TRBD1 (5 bases). The CDR3 is 17 residues long. V was trimmed by 0 bases and J by 3 bases, leaving 15 bases between them. Germline CDR1 and CDR2: SGHRS and YFSETQ. The CDR3 here is CASSLDPAGSHTGELFF. CDR3 nucleotide sequence: TGCGCCAGCAGCTTGGATCCCGCAGGGTCACACACCGGGGAGCTGTTTTTT.

The chain carries TRBV5-1 and TRBJ2-3, with D possibly TRBD2 on 6 matching bases. Germline values: CDR1 SGHRS, CDR2 YFSETQ. The V end was cut by 0 bases, the J end by 0 bases, with 11 bases between. The CDR3 spans 16 residues. The CDR3 DNA sequence: TGCGCCAGCAGCTTGGGTGGTCTAGCGAGCACAGATACGCAGTATTTT. Translated, it gives CASSLGGLASTDTQYF. The variable domain in full, with the rest retrieved from reference TRBV5-1 and TRBJ2-3, is KAGVTQTPRYLIKTRGQQVTLSCSPISGHRSVSWYQQTPGQGLQFLFEYFSETQRNKGNFPGRFSGRQFSNSRSEMNVSTLELGDSALYLCASSLGGLASTDTQYFGPGTRLTVL.

The J gene is TRBJ1-3, the V gene TRBV5-4; D gene ambiguous. CDR1 SGHNT and CDR2 YYREEE come from the germline V gene (reference sequence). Deletions cut 4 bases from V and 4 bases from J, with 9 bases between. CDR3 length equals 13 residues. Here the CDR3 reads CASSGEAGNTIYF. CDR3 DNA: TGTGCCAGCAGCGGAGAGGCGGGAAACACCATATATTTT.

In regard to this clone: One junction end does not reproduce the germline sequence, and a read error may be involved. The chain combines TRBV7-7 with TRBJ2-1; D is unresolved. There are 13 residues in the CDR3. Germline V lookup: CDR1 SSHAT, CDR2 FNYEAQ (reference sequence). The CDR3 DNA is TGTGCTAGCAGCTTAGCATCCGGGAATGAGCAGTTCTTC. Translated: CASSLASGNEQFF.

CDR3 DNA sequence: TGTGCCAGCAGCTCTCTGGGGACAGGGGCCAATCAGCCCCAGCATTTT. It codes for CASSSLGTGANQPQHF. The chain has TRBV5-6 and TRBJ1-5; the match to TRBD1 covers 10 bases. The CDR3 has 16 amino acids. V trimming: 3 bases; J trimming: 3 bases; junction bases outside the gene matches: 6. Germline lookup yields CDR1 SGHDT and CDR2 YYEEEE.

The genes are TRBV7-8 and TRBJ1-5; possibly TRBD1 for D (6 bases). This CDR3 is built from 17 residues. Germline V gene data show CDR1 as SGHVS and CDR2 as FQNEAQ. V lost 5 bases to trimming and J lost 0 bases, with 17 bases between them. In DNA, the CDR3 is TGTGCCAGCAGCGCCTCGACAGGTAGCTATAGCAATCAGCCCCAGCATTTT. Protein: CASSASTGSYSNQPQHF.

The chain uses TRBV5-4 and TRBJ2-3; weak D call: TRBD1 (5 bases). The CDR3 sequence is 14 residues long. Germline lookup yields CDR1 SGHNT and CDR2 YYREEE (reference sequence). V was clipped by 2 bases and J by 1 base, with 8 bases between them. DNA for the CDR3: TGTGCCAGCAGCTTTCAACAGGGCACAGATACGCAGTATTTT. This codes for CASSFQQGTDTQYF.

The sample holds one count of this clone. The rearrangement joins TRBV6-6 to TRBJ2-4; TRBD1 matches at 7 bases. Losses at the gene ends were 5 bases for V and 10 bases for J; bases not matched to a gene: 11. Germline CDR1 MNHNY, CDR2 SVGAGI (reference sequence). The CDR3 length is 14 residues. Here the CDR3 reads CASSARTGSQIQYF. The CDR3 nucleotides read TGTGCCAGCAGTGCCAGGACAGGATCCCAGATTCAGTACTTC.

V is TRBV7-2 and J is TRBJ2-3; possible D gene TRBD2, 5 bases. This CDR3 contains 15 residues. The V end was cut by 3 bases, the J end by 0 bases, with 10 bases between. Germline values: CDR1 SGHTA, CDR2 FQGNSA. CDR3 sequence reads: CASSFSGKSTDTQYF. The CDR3 nucleotides are TGTGCCAGCAGCTTCTCCGGGAAAAGCACAGATACGCAGTATTTT. Variable domain in full (rest from reference TRBV7-2 and TRBJ2-3): GAGVSQSPSNKVTEKGKDVELRCDPISGHTALYWYRQSLGQGLEFLIYFQGNSAPDKSGLPSDRFSAERTGGSVSTLTIQRTQQEDSAVYLCASSFSGKSTDTQYFGPGTRLTVL.

DNA for the CDR3: TGTGCCAGCAATCTTCCTAGCTCCTATAATTCACCCCTCCACTTT. Translation: CASNLPSSYNSPLHF. The chain combines TRBV28 with TRBJ1-6; no definite D call. The CDR3 runs to 15 residues. In germline, CDR1 is MDHEN, CDR2 SYDVKM. V dropped 7 bases and J dropped 0 bases, with 10 bases sitting between them.

V gene TRBV6-1 combines with J gene TRBJ2-3; D is undetermined. Trimming left V 2 bases short and J 0 bases short, with 9 bases between. The CDR3 consists of 15 residues. The V gene's germline CDR1 is MNHNS and CDR2 SASEGT. CDR3 sequence (DNA): TGTGCCAGCAGTGAACGAAGCCGGAGCACAGATACGCAGTATTTT. Translating it yields CASSERSRSTDTQYF.

This rearrangement joins TRBV5-1 to TRBJ2-7; TRBD1 matches 8 bases. Germline lookup yields CDR1 SGHRS and CDR2 YFSETQ. V was pared by 4 bases and J by 0 bases, with 6 bases of the junction left unmatched. The CDR3 contains 15 residues. The CDR3 DNA is TGCGCCAGCAGCGTGGGACAGGTAAGCTCCTACGAGCAGTACTTC. It yields the protein CASSVGQVSSYEQYF.

This clone was detected once. V is TRBV6-1 and J is TRBJ2-7; 8 positions match TRBD2. Per the germline V gene, CDR1 is MNHNS and CDR2 is SASEGT. This CDR3 region has 14 residues. V lost 6 bases and J lost 2; bases outside the gene matches: 6. The CDR3 DNA follows: TGTGCCAGCAGCGAACTAGCGGACACCTACGAGCAGTACTTC. This encodes CASSELADTYEQYF.

This sequence joins TRBV19 and TRBJ2-7; 7 positions match TRBD1. Germline V gives CDR1 LNHDA, CDR2 SQIVND (reference sequence). This CDR3 has 16 amino acids. The V and J ends lost 5 bases and 0 bases, in that order; junction bases with no gene match: 10. In DNA form, the CDR3 reads TGTGCCAGTAGTGACGGCAGGGGGTCTCTCTCCTACGAGCAGTACTTC. This encodes CASSDGRGSLSYEQYF.

This clone was counted only a few times. The V and J genes are TRBV5-4 and TRBJ2-1; a possible D gene is TRBD2 (6 bases). This CDR3 region has 16 residues. Germline loops: CDR1 SGHNT, CDR2 YYREEE (reference sequence). V was clipped by 3 bases and J by 0 bases, with 13 bases between them. CDR3 loop: CASSSGGTYSYNEQFF. The CDR3 nucleotides read TGTGCCAGCAGCTCTGGAGGGACCTACTCCTACAATGAGCAGTTCTTC.